The T cell receptor (beta chain) under discussion was sequenced for a study of Tregs in tolerant kidney transplant recipients. Findings and limits, study-wide: For some patients, primers changed over time, blocking nucleotide-level comparison. Few patients were studied, so findings need validation in larger groups. Activated donor B cell expansion appeared to reveal the most relevant donor-specific TCRbeta repertoire.

With regard to this clone: Its antigen is undetermined.

Mixed chimerism was transient after nonmyeloablative marrow transplants from related graft donors. Unstimulated Tregs (CD4+CD25+CD127-) and CD4+CD25- non-Tregs were sorted from PBMCs. TCRdb's copy holds only in-frame clones and misses some; the assay was immunoSEQ multiplex PCR. The sample contains 50,000 or so clones, approximately 90% of which appear only once. CDR1 MNHEY and CDR2 SVGAGI come from the germline V gene. With 2 bases removed from V and 2 bases from J, the gap between germline ends came to 11 bases. CDR3 length equals 15 residues. Sequencing was performed on CD8+ T cells from blood (PBMCs), taken 24 months after the transplant. The chain recombines TRBV6-5 with TRBJ2-3; tentatively, D is TRBD2 (5 bases). This clonotype was obtained from a human patient who received a combined kidney and bone marrow transplant. T cells may partly derive from the graft donor. The CDR3 DNA follows: TGTGCCAGCAGTTACCTTGACGGGGACACAGATACGCAGTATTTT. It yields the protein CASSYLDGDTDTQYF.